The T cell receptor beta chain described here comes from a study of immune cell composition in non-small cell lung cancer. Clones were sequenced by immunoSEQ multiplex PCR, and TCRdb holds only the in-frame ones, with some missing. The table includes around 15,000 clones, over 70% detected once. Unmatched junction bases numbered 4, after V lost 4 bases and J lost 3 bases. The CDR3 spans 14 residues. Germline lookup yields CDR1 SGHRS and CDR2 YFSETQ. Broader study findings: Clones >0.5% enriched in tumour were rarer in adenocarcinoma (around 33%) than squamous (approximately 80%).

The normal lung sample lay at least 3 cm, and maximally far, from the tumour. This clone has only a few counts. Its antigen is still unknown. A further study also used this sample, focusing on CD4 T cells in lung cancer. As reported in that work: Neoantigen-specific CD4+ T-cell clones and TCRs were isolated from blood. Aged 60 to 69, patients had adenocarcinoma or squamous cell carcinoma. Prior treatments included platinum chemotherapy, and some patients had nivolumab or pembrolizumab.

The chain is built from TRBV5-1 and TRBJ2-1, with 7 bases aligning to TRBD2. The sequenced sample was non-adjacent lung tissue. The sequence was collected from a human donor with non-small cell lung cancer. CDR3 sequence reads: CASSHGTNYNEQFF. As DNA, the CDR3 is TGCGCCAGCAGCCACGGGACTAACTACAATGAGCAGTTCTTC.